The 15 T cell receptor beta chains below come from one sample, sequenced in a study of blood T cell repertoires in COVID-19. The table came from immunoSEQ multiplex PCR; TCRdb's copy has only in-frame clones and leaves some out. This table has around 42,000 clones, roughly 80% appearing once. Sample: peripheral blood. The origin of the receptors is a woman in her fifties or sixties with acute or convalescent COVID-19.

The gene calls are TRBV10-3 and TRBJ2-1, with D possibly matching TRBD2 (5 bases). CDR1 is ENHRY and CDR2 is SYGVKD in the germline V gene. V lost 3 bases, J lost 4 bases, and 10 bases lay in between. CDR3 length: 14 residues. CDR3 amino acids: CAISDTGNYNEQFF. Here the CDR3 DNA reads TGTGCCATCAGTGATACCGGGAATTACAATGAGCAGTTCTTC.

The chain has TRBV5-4 and TRBJ2-5; maybe TRBD2 (6 bases). V lost 4 bases, J lost 5 bases, and 15 bases lay in between. Germline V gene data show CDR1 as SGHNT and CDR2 as YYREEE (reference sequence). The CDR3 totals 14 residues. CDR3 protein: CASSLAGSDETQYF. CDR3 sequence (DNA): TGTGCCAGCAGCCTCGCCGGGAGCGATGAGACCCAGTACTTC. Complete variable domain (other parts from reference TRBV5-4 and TRBJ2-5): ETGVTQSPTHLIKTRGQQVTLRCSSQSGHNTVSWYQQALGQGPQFIFQYYREEENGRGNFPPRFSGLQFPNYSSELNVNALELDDSALYLCASSLAGSDETQYFGPGTRLLVL.

The V and J genes are TRBV5-1 and TRBJ2-2; 9 bases are a match to TRBD2. The germline V gene encodes CDR1 SGHRS and CDR2 YFSETQ. CDR3 length equals 16 residues. Trimming removed 4 bases from V and 5 bases from J; junction bases left unmatched: 9. The chain's CDR3 is CASSTREAGGTGELFF. The CDR3 nucleotides read TGCGCCAGCAGCACACGAGAGGCGGGAGGGACCGGGGAGCTGTTTTTT.

This sequence joins TRBV3-1 (or the pseudogene TRBV3-2) and TRBJ2-3; 13 bases line up with TRBD2. There are 18 residues in the CDR3. The germline CDR1 and CDR2 sequences are LGHDT and YNNKEL (reference sequence). Trimming removed 0 bases from V and 6 bases from J; junction bases left unmatched: 9. For the CDR3, the DNA is TGTGCCAGCAGCCAAGATCAACTAGCGGGAGGGCCATGGGATACGCAGTATTTT. This encodes CASSQDQLAGGPWDTQYF.

The sample holds one count of this clone. This chain connects TRBV7-6 to TRBJ2-1; D is perhaps TRBD2 (5 bases). V was trimmed by 2 bases and J by 2 bases, leaving 19 bases between them. Germline CDR1 and CDR2: SGHVS and FNYEAQ. The CDR3 contains 18 residues. The CDR3 here is CASSLTDQRRLPYNEQFF. DNA for the CDR3: TGTGCCAGCAGCTTAACGGACCAGCGGAGACTACCCTACAATGAGCAGTTCTTC.

The rearrangement uses TRBV3-1 (or the pseudogene TRBV3-2) and TRBJ1-3, with 7 positions matching TRBD1. Trimming took 1 base from V and 2 from J; bases not matched to a gene: 5. This CDR3 contains 16 residues. Germline V gene sequence: CDR1 LGHDT, CDR2 YNNKEL (reference sequence). CDR3 amino acids: CASSQGQGAAGNTIYF. CDR3 nucleotide sequence: TGTGCCAGCAGCCAAGGACAGGGTGCAGCTGGAAACACCATATATTTT.

The gene calls are TRBV2 and TRBJ1-3, with D hard to call. V shed 5 bases and J shed 0 bases, with 14 bases lying between them. The CDR3 is made up of 16 amino acids. Germline CDR1 SNHLY, CDR2 FYNNEI. CDR3 bases: TGTGCCAGCAGTTACATGGGCGGGAGCTCTGGAAACACCATATATTTT. It is translated as CASSYMGGSSGNTIYF. The full variable domain, in which reference TRBV2 and TRBJ1-3 provide the parts outside the CDR3, is EPEVTQTPSHQVTQMGQEVILRCVPISNHLYFYWYRQILGQKVEFLVSFYNNEISEKSEIFDDQFSVERPDGSNFTLKIRSTKLEDSAMYFCASSYMGGSSGNTIYFGEGSWLTVV.

The V call is TRBV5-1, the J call TRBJ1-1; 7 bases line up with TRBD1. Germline CDR1 reads SGHRS; CDR2 reads YFSETQ. J was trimmed by 0 bases and V by 0 bases; bases with no gene match: 8. This CDR3 is 17 amino acids long. In DNA form, the CDR3 reads TGCGCCAGCAGCTTGGTCTTAACAGGGGACTTGAACACTGAAGCTTTCTTT. It is translated as CASSLVLTGDLNTEAFF.

This clone was picked up one time. The CDR3 region has the DNA TGTGCCAGCAGTGAAGGACTGGGGGAGCTGTTTTTT. As protein: CASSEGLGELFF. The chain recombines TRBV12-3 or TRBV12-4 with TRBJ2-2, with a tentative D call TRBD2 (5 bases). V was pared by 5 bases and J by 8 bases, with 9 bases between. The CDR3 length is 12 residues.

This sequence joins TRBV20-1 and TRBJ2-2; a possible D gene is TRBD2 (5 bases). Germline CDR1 is DFQATT and CDR2 is SNEGSKA (reference sequence). The CDR3 length is 11 residues. CDR3 protein: CSVRGTGELFF. CDR3 coding DNA: TGCAGCGTACGGGGCACCGGGGAGCTGTTTTTT.

The chain couples TRBV13 to TRBJ2-5; D unresolved. The germline gives CDR1 PRHDT, CDR2 FYEKMQ (reference sequence). V was shortened by 3 bases and J by 5 bases, with 10 bases between the two germline ends. This CDR3 region has 13 residues. CDR3 bases: TGTGCCAGCAGCTTTGAGCGTTCGGAGACCCAGTACTTC. Residues: CASSFERSETQYF.

V is TRBV9 and J is TRBJ2-2; 8 positions match TRBD2. The CDR3 extends over 16 amino acids. Trimming removed 6 bases from V and 7 bases from J; junction bases left unmatched: 14. Per germline, CDR1 SGDLS and CDR2 YYNGEE. CDR3 amino acids: CASTPRAGGLVGELFF. As DNA, the CDR3 is TGTGCCAGCACCCCAAGGGCGGGAGGACTAGTCGGGGAGCTGTTTTTT.

The chain couples TRBV7-8 to TRBJ1-1; a possible D gene is TRBD1 (5 bases). Germline V gene sequence: CDR1 SGHVS, CDR2 FQNEAQ. The CDR3 sequence is 16 residues long. V lost 2 bases and J 5 bases, leaving 18 bases between the germline ends. The CDR3 nucleotides are TGTGCCAGCAGCTTATTGCCCAGGGATATTAGGACTGAAGCTTTCTTT. It translates to CASSLLPRDIRTEAFF.

The chain recombines TRBV7-9 with TRBJ2-2; 9 bases are a match to TRBD1. Per germline, CDR1 SEHNR and CDR2 FQNEAQ (reference sequence). V trimming: 5 bases; J trimming: 3 bases; junction bases outside the gene matches: 7. CDR3 length: 16 residues. The CDR3 loop is CASSQGTGFYTGELFF. The CDR3 DNA reads TGTGCCAGCAGCCAAGGGACAGGGTTTTACACCGGGGAGCTGTTTTTT.

The chain carries TRBV30 and TRBJ1-5, with D unresolved. The germline V and J ends were trimmed by 2 bases and 6 bases, with 11 bases remaining between them. The CDR3 has 13 residues. Germline lookup yields CDR1 GTSNPN and CDR2 SVGIG (reference sequence). CDR3 nucleotide sequence: TGTGCCTGGAGTCTGGAGGGTTTTCAGCCCCAGCATTTT. It translates to CAWSLEGFQPQHF.